This T cell receptor (beta chain) comes out of a study of vaccination and CD4 T cells after COVID-19 (dated by TCRdb to between 2021 and 2024). Study-level background: Convalescent patients had a positive SARS-CoV-2 result on nasal swab PCR, and of these patients, several had mild disease and one had severe disease. Each participant got two doses of either the Pfizer-BioNTech BNT162b2 vaccine (n=8) or the Moderna mRNA-1273 vaccine (n=2). Control cultures received a CEFX viral epitope pool as the positive control, an HIV-1 Nef peptide pool as the negative control, or no peptide. Post-COVID blood samples from convalescent patients were collected a median of 101 days after diagnosis, with a range of about 35 to 180 days. In roughly eleven COVID-19 convalescent patients and a few infection-naive healthy vaccine recipients, the spike-specific CD4+ TCR repertoire before mRNA vaccination was compared with the repertoire after mRNA vaccination. Post-vaccine blood samples were obtained a median of around 67 days after the second vaccine dose, with a range of roughly 12 to 250 days. Overlapping spike peptide pools from SARS-CoV-2 and from the common cold coronaviruses HCoV-NL63, HCoV-OC43 and HCoV-229E were used as culture stimuli. The convalescent cohort included six males and four females, with two Hispanic individuals, seven Caucasians, two Asians and one multiracial person. Paper-wide results and their limitations: Among convalescent patients, a median roughly 90% of the SARS-CoV-2-reactive clones seen after vaccination appeared only after vaccination, which suggests priming specific to the vaccine. Only a relatively small number of convalescent patients were included in the study, and early timepoints following natural infection were not analyzed. Nearly all vaccine-specific clones in convalescent patients (304 of 307) were mono-reactive for SARS-CoV-2 spike rather than cross-reactive with common cold coronaviruses. The median count of SARS-CoV-2-reactive clonotypes went up from 21 after infection to a few dozen after vaccination, although the change was not significant.

Library creation used PCR. DNA from cultured CD4+ T cells underwent TCR sequencing with the Oncomine TCR Beta short-read assay at the Johns Hopkins FTIC core. Genomic DNA was extracted from the cultured CD4+ T cells with the QIAamp micro DNA kit. The Oncomine TCR Beta libraries from cultured CD4+ T cells were pooled using unique dual indexes and then sequenced on an Illumina iSeq 100. From the authors' description of their analysis: Non-productive sequences were removed, and CDR3s not starting with C, not ending with F or W, or shorter than 7 amino acids were discarded. Antigen-specific clonotypes were identified using the MANAFEST web application through comparison of peptide-stimulated wells with reference and other culture wells. Positive clones required FDR below 0.05, an odds ratio above 5, and productive frequency above 0.1% in at least two of three replicate wells. A clonotype was classed as cross-reactive if the clonotype showed significant expansion both in SARS-CoV-2 spike wells and in at least one common cold coronavirus spike condition. Using R version 3.6.1, CDR3 homology was evaluated through Levenshtein distances (stringdist) along with unrooted phylogenetic trees (ape). TCRdb reworked the public reads: Q25 trimming with fastp, MiXCR clone assembly, productive beta chains retained. CDR3 protein sequences are deduplicated, and each keeps its most common genes and DNA. TCRdb, not the original authors, processed these V and J calls. Counted in this sample were under 25,000 distinct CDR3 sequences; around 40% of them appeared once. In total, the top ten clones hold around 8.3% of the sample.

The CDR3 goes from the cysteine to the phenylalanine over 15 residues. The kept DNA is CDR3 alone, 45 bases in frame from the first base. V is pared back by 6 bases and J by 7 bases, with 18 bases lying between the germline termini. CDR1 and CDR2 are read off the germline V gene as MNHEY and SVGEGT. Taken with the paper, the label for treatment or condition translates to: 10-day PBMC culture with coronavirus spike peptide pools or control peptides (ViraFEST assay). The ViraFEST assay, used in the study, expanded antigen-specific T cells with peptide pools and then identified the expanded clonotypes through TCR sequencing. The convalescent patients' positive SARS-CoV-2 PCR tests were from March to December 2020, which was before the Alpha, Beta and Delta variants emerged in the United States. About 2 million PBMCs per well were cultured in IMDM with roughly 5.2% human AB serum and roughly 10 IU/ml IL-2, plus 10 ug/ml peptide pools. On days 3 and 7, half of the culture medium was replaced with fresh IL-2-containing medium. After about 10 days of culture, CD4+ T cells were isolated by negative selection using the EasySep CD4+ T cell isolation kit. PBMCs were separated from whole blood using Ficoll-Paque Plus gradient centrifugation and then either used fresh or cryopreserved at -140C. Triplicate wells were generally used for each culture condition.

A word on this clonotype: Its specific antigen is unknown. Base quality data are lacking; no much larger clone is found one base away.

The chain employs TRBV6-2 or TRBV6-3 and TRBJ1-4; TRBD1 could be the D gene, as 5 bases match. This TCR derives from a human donor who had recovered from COVID-19. The input for sequencing was CD4+ T cells from blood, cultured in vitro, taken after SARS-CoV-2 vaccination. The CDR3 protein sequence reads: CASSRRRQGGEKLFF. The nucleotide sequence is given as TGTGCCAGCAGCCGACGGCGTCAGGGCGGTGAAAAACTGTTTTTT.